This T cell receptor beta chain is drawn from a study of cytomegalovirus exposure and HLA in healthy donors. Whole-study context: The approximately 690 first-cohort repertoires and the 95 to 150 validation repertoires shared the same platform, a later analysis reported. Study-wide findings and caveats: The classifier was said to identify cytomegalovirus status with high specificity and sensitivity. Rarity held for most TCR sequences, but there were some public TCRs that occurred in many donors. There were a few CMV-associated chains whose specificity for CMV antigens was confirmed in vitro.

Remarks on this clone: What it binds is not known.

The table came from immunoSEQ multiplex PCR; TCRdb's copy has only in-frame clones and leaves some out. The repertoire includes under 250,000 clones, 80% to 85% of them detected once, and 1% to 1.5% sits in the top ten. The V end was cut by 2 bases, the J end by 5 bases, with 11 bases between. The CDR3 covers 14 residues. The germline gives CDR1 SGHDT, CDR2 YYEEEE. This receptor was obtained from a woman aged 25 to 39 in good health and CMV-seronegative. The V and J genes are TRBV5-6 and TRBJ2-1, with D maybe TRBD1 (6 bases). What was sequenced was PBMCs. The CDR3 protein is CASSFWTANNEQFF. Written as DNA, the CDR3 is TGTGCCAGCAGCTTCTGGACAGCAAACAATGAGCAGTTCTTC.